What follows is one T cell receptor beta chain and its context. Other DNA variants within this sample encode the same CDR3. In the authors' workflow: Amplification with reference gene primers provided the estimates of nucleated cell counts. Profiled with immunoSEQ multiplex PCR; TCRdb holds only in-frame clones, not every one. V and J calls and clone size are as listed in that table; D and trimming were resolved from the DNA. The sample gives about half a million clones, roughly 89% of which show up once; roughly 1% is in the top ten. This sample was taken from a study of blood T cell repertoires in COVID-19. V lost 2 bases and J lost 4; bases outside the gene matches: 2. CDR3 length: 15 amino acids. Germline V gene lookup returns CDR1 MNHNS and CDR2 SASEGT.

This TCR was recovered from a man aged 18-30 years with COVID-19, enrolled during active disease. The specimen was peripheral blood. This sequence joins TRBV6-1 and TRBJ2-3; TRBD2 agrees at 11 bases. The CDR3 DNA follows: TGTGCCAGCAGTGAATTAGCGGGAGGGCCAGATACGCAGTATTTT. Its translation: CASSELAGGPDTQYF.